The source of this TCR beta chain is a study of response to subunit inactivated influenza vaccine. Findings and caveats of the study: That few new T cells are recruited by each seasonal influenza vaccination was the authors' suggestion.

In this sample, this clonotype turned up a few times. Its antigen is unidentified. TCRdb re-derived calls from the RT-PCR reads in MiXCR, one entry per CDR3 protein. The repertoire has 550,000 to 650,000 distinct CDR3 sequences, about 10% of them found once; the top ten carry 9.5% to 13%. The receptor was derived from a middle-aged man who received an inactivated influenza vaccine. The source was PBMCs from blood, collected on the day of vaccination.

CDR3 coding DNA: TGCAGTGCATTTACCAGGAGGGGACAGGGCGGTTCAGATACGCAGTATTTT. It encodes CSAFTRRGQGGSDTQYF. This rearrangement joins TRBV20-1 to TRBJ2-3; 9 positions agree with TRBD1. CDR1 DFQATT and CDR2 SNEGSKA come from the germline V gene (reference sequence). The J segment lost 4 bases and the V segment lost 6 bases, leaving 17 bases of the junction unmatched. The CDR3 totals 17 residues.